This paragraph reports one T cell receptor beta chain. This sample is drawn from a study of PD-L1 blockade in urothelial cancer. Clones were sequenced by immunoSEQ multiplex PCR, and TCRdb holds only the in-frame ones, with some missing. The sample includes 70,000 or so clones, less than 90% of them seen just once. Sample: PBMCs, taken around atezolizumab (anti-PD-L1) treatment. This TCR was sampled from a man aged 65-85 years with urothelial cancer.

The CDR3 DNA reads TGCGCCAGCAGCTTGGGGGGGACAGGGAACAATGAGCAGTTCTTC. Residues: CASSLGGTGNNEQFF. The genes are TRBV5-1 and TRBJ2-1, with 9 bases identical to TRBD1. In germline, CDR1 is SGHRS, CDR2 YFSETQ. This CDR3 has 15 amino acids. V lost 0 bases and J lost 5; bases outside the gene matches: 3.